This TCR beta chain was identified in a study of identical twins. General study results and limits: Insertion counts were lower in abundant cord blood beta clonotypes, a trend that memory repertoires did not show.

TCRdb used MiXCR to reprocess the 5' RACE reads, holding one entry per CDR3 protein. Of approximately 300,000 distinct CDR3 sequences listed, more than 8% are singletons. The CDR3 totals 15 residues. V lost 2 bases and J 1 base, leaving 9 bases between the germline ends. Per the germline V gene, CDR1 is MNHEY and CDR2 is SVGAGI. This clonotype was detected many times. Its cognate antigen is unknown. This sample also appeared in a second study, on yellow fever vaccine responses in identical twins. This second study says: Twins showed a vaccine T cell response that reportedly seemed partly convergent, partly personalized.

The chain links TRBV6-5 to TRBJ1-5, with no clear D. The origin of this receptor is a young woman in good health. Sequences were obtained from CD8+ T cells sorted from blood. The CDR3 loop is CASSYEGGSNQPQHF. The DNA of the CDR3 is TGTGCCAGCAGTTACGAGGGCGGCAGCAATCAGCCCCAGCATTTT.